A selection of T cell receptor beta chains follows, all from one sample in a study of blood T cell repertoires in COVID-19. TCRdb keeps only in-frame clones here, not all; method: immunoSEQ multiplex PCR. Here the sample spans fewer than 200,000 clones, roughly 84% being singletons. Material: PBMCs or T cells enriched from blood (not recorded which). These receptors came from a woman aged 25 to 45 who had been exposed to COVID-19. CDR3s include the opening cysteine and the closing phenylalanine or tryptophan. The order of the fields is D gene, clone size, V gene, J gene, CDR3 protein, CDR3 DNA. The D gene is left open where the match is weak. Only part of the rows carry a size: once, few, many, or a class if the clone is expanded.

TRBD2	.	TRBV10-3	TRBJ2-7	CAISEWRGAAYEQYF	TGTGCCATCAGTGAGTGGCGGGGGGCAGCCTACGAGCAGTACTTC
.	once	TRBV3-1/TRBV3-2	TRBJ1-4	CASSQVGGERGEKLFF	TGTGCCAGCAGCCAAGTGGGAGGGGAGAGGGGTGAAAAACTGTTTTTT
.	many	TRBV7-9	TRBJ2-3	CASSFFLDTQYF	TGTGCCAGCAGCTTTTTCTTGGATACGCAGTATTTT
.	.	TRBV9	TRBJ2-7	CASSVGGGFYEQYF	TGTGCCAGCAGCGTAGGTGGCGGCTTCTACGAGCAGTACTTC
.	.	TRBV27	TRBJ1-1	CASSFTGNTEAFF	TGTGCCAGCAGTTTCACCGGGAACACTGAAGCTTTCTTT
.	few	TRBV5-1	TRBJ1-1	CASSLDSYMNTEAFF	TGCGCCAGCAGCTTGGACAGTTACATGAACACTGAAGCTTTCTTT
TRBD1	few	TRBV5-1	TRBJ1-2	CASSQTQGNYGYTF	TGCGCCAGCAGCCAAACACAGGGGAACTATGGCTACACCTTC
.	.	TRBV6-2/TRBV6-3	TRBJ2-7	CASSYSQIYEQYF	TGTGCCAGCAGTTACTCACAGATCTACGAGCAGTACTTC
.	.	TRBV27	TRBJ2-3	CASSPPSLSTDTQYF	TGTGCCAGCAGTCCCCCGTCGTTAAGCACAGATACGCAGTATTTT
TRBD2	once	TRBV7-2	TRBJ2-1	CASSARGTTYNEQFF	TGTGCCAGCAGCGCGCGGGGGACGACCTACAATGAGCAGTTCTTC
.	.	TRBV15	TRBJ2-1	CATRGGGVGYNEQFF	TGTGCCACCCGAGGGGGCGGGGTAGGATACAATGAGCAGTTCTTC
TRBD1	.	TRBV28	TRBJ1-6	CASSTDRGDAYNSPLHF	TGTGCCAGCAGTACCGACAGGGGCGATGCTTATAATTCACCCCTCCACTTT
.	.	TRBV7-9	TRBJ1-1	CASSPGGNTEAFF	TGTGCCAGCAGCCCTGGGGGGAATACTGAAGCTTTCTTT
.	.	TRBV11-2	TRBJ1-1	CASSPYVNTEAFF	TGTGCCAGCAGCCCCTATGTGAACACTGAAGCTTTCTTT
TRBD1	once	TRBV7-9	TRBJ1-4	CASSFQGGEKLFF	TGTGCCAGCAGCTTCCAGGGGGGTGAAAAACTGTTTTTT
.	.	TRBV11-2	TRBJ2-3	CASSLRDGFPEDTQYF	TGTGCCAGCAGCTTGCGGGACGGCTTCCCCGAGGATACGCAGTATTTT
TRBD1	.	TRBV6-5	TRBJ2-7	CASSLDRDAYEQYF	TGTGCCAGCAGTCTAGACAGGGACGCCTACGAGCAGTACTTC
TRBD1	.	TRBV5-4	TRBJ1-2	CASRSGTGDHNYGYTF	TGTGCCAGCAGGTCCGGGACAGGGGACCATAACTATGGCTACACCTTC
.	.	TRBV6-1	TRBJ2-1	CASSEVSRGRPEQFF	TGTGCCAGCAGTGAAGTCTCGCGGGGGCGACCTGAGCAGTTCTTC
.	.	TRBV29-1	TRBJ2-7	CSASRGYEQYF	TGCAGCGCTAGTAGGGGGTACGAGCAGTACTTC
TRBD1	few	TRBV19	TRBJ1-3	CASGTGGGNTIYF	TGTGCCAGCGGCACAGGGGGAGGAAACACCATATATTTT
TRBD1	.	TRBV5-4	TRBJ2-5	CASSLAGQGRETQYF	TGTGCCAGCAGCTTGGCGGGACAGGGAAGGGAGACCCAGTACTTC
TRBD2	.	TRBV3-1/TRBV3-2	TRBJ2-1	CASSPRGGPNEQFF	TGTGCCAGCAGCCCTCGGGGGGGGCCCAATGAGCAGTTCTTC
TRBD1	many	TRBV3-1/TRBV3-2	TRBJ1-4	CASSQRQGGGTNEKLFF	TGTGCCAGCAGCCAAAGACAGGGCGGCGGGACTAATGAAAAACTGTTTTTT
TRBD1	.	TRBV5-1	TRBJ2-1	CASSDLQGARRYNEQFF	TGCGCCAGCAGCGACCTGCAGGGGGCAAGGCGATACAATGAGCAGTTCTTC
.	.	TRBV5-4	TRBJ1-3	CASSLAGDTGNTIYF	TGTGCCAGCAGCTTGGCCGGAGATACTGGAAACACCATATATTTT
TRBD1	.	TRBV6-2/TRBV6-3	TRBJ1-1	CASSLRTGSTEAFF	TGTGCCAGCAGTCTCCGGACAGGGAGCACTGAAGCTTTCTTT
.	.	TRBV2	TRBJ2-4	CASSEALSLGTDIQYF	TGTGCCAGCAGTGAAGCCCTTTCTCTGGGCACAGACATTCAGTACTTC
.	.	TRBV2	TRBJ2-5	CASSEGEVAKETQYF	TGTGCCAGCAGTGAGGGGGAGGTCGCGAAAGAGACCCAGTACTTC
.	.	TRBV15	TRBJ1-2	CATSRGRSSNYGYTF	TGTGCCACCAGCCGGGGGAGGTCCTCTAACTATGGCTACACCTTC
.	.	TRBV11-2	TRBJ1-2	CASSLDSDKGGYTF	TGTGCCAGCAGCTTAGATTCCGACAAAGGCGGCTACACCTTC
.	.	TRBV21-1	TRBJ1-1	CASSRTRGRGEAFF	TGTGCCAGCAGCCGAACCAGGGGGAGAGGTGAAGCTTTCTTT
.	.	TRBV4-3	TRBJ1-1	CASSQDLVAATMNTEAFF	TGCGCCAGCAGCCAAGATCTTGTAGCCGCTACCATGAACACTGAAGCTTTCTTT
.	.	TRBV6-2/TRBV6-3	TRBJ1-1	CASSSQGVITPAFF	TGTGCCAGCAGTTCACAGGGAGTAATTACGCCCGCTTTCTTT
.	.	TRBV7-3	TRBJ1-1	CASSLNGGTSTEAFF	TGTGCCAGCAGCTTAAACGGGGGGACAAGCACCGAAGCTTTCTTT
TRBD1	once	TRBV6-5	TRBJ1-3	CASSSDRASSGNTIYF	TGTGCCAGCAGTTCCGACAGGGCAAGCTCTGGAAACACCATATATTTT
.	.	TRBV27	TRBJ1-3	CASSLSAGNTIYF	TGTGCCAGCAGTTTATCAGCCGGAAACACCATATATTTT
.	.	TRBV7-3	TRBJ2-1	CASSLTPDYNEQFF	TGTGCCAGCAGCTTAACTCCAGATTACAATGAGCAGTTCTTC
TRBD1	.	TRBV11-3	TRBJ2-1	CASSPLGTDNEQFF	TGTGCCAGCAGCCCCCTGGGGACAGACAATGAGCAGTTCTTC
.	.	TRBV7-9	TRBJ2-1	CASSSFGGPGEQFF	TGTGCCAGCAGCTCTTTCGGGGGGCCCGGTGAGCAGTTCTTC
.	.	TRBV2	TRBJ2-6	CASSVDRDNVLTF	TGTGCCAGCAGTGTGGACAGAGACAACGTCCTGACTTTC
.	.	TRBV9	TRBJ1-4	CASSVARTSEKLFF	TGTGCCAGCAGCGTAGCCCGGACTAGTGAAAAACTGTTTTTT
.	.	TRBV5-4	TRBJ1-2	CASSLRTSSRGYTF	TGTGCCAGCAGCTTGAGAACATCTTCGAGGGGCTACACCTTC
.	once	TRBV15	TRBJ2-3	CATSRIWSSTDTQYF	TGTGCCACCAGCAGGATTTGGAGCAGCACAGATACGCAGTATTTT
TRBD1	.	TRBV30	TRBJ2-2	CAWKYRDRDTGELFF	TGTGCCTGGAAATACCGGGACAGGGACACCGGGGAGCTGTTTTTT
TRBD1	.	TRBV23-1	TRBJ1-2	CASSQMTGGGGYTF	TGCGCCAGCAGTCAGATGACAGGGGGCGGTGGCTACACCTTC
TRBD1	.	TRBV9	TRBJ1-3	CASSAEDRRHSGNTIYF	TGTGCCAGCAGCGCCGAGGACAGGCGGCATTCTGGAAACACCATATATTTT
.	.	TRBV6-5	TRBJ1-1	CASRRGSATEAFF	TGTGCCAGCAGAAGGGGGTCGGCCACTGAAGCTTTCTTT
TRBD2	.	TRBV9	TRBJ2-3	CASSVEPSGGPGDTQYF	TGTGCCAGCAGCGTAGAGCCTAGCGGGGGGCCAGGAGATACGCAGTATTTT
.	.	TRBV19	TRBJ1-5	CASRLGTGLDSNQPQHF	TGTGCCAGTAGGTTGGGGACGGGACTTGATAGCAATCAGCCCCAGCATTTT
.	few	TRBV30	TRBJ2-2	CAWSVFQGDHLTNTGELFF	TGTGCCTGGAGTGTGTTTCAGGGCGACCACTTAACGAACACCGGGGAGCTGTTTTTT
TRBD2	.	TRBV7-3	TRBJ2-7	CASSQIAGGPYEQYF	TGTGCCAGCAGCCAGATAGCGGGGGGACCCTACGAGCAGTACTTC
.	once	TRBV5-1	TRBJ1-1	CASERAGGENTEAFF	TGCGCCAGCGAGCGAGCTGGCGGTGAGAACACTGAAGCTTTCTTT